The 25 T cell receptor beta chains given below trace back to one sample, sequenced in a study of cytomegalovirus exposure and HLA in healthy donors. Using immunoSEQ multiplex PCR, the repertoire was profiled, and TCRdb retains in-frame clones only, with some absent. Of over 120,000 clones in the sample, 80% to 90% were seen once. The sample was PBMCs. The receptors derive from a young woman in good health and CMV-seropositive.

The CDR3 sequence is CASSYGHKATEAFF. The CDR3 DNA follows: TGTGCCAGCAGTTACGGACACAAGGCCACTGAAGCTTTCTTT. The chain combines TRBV6-5 with TRBJ1-1, with D possibly TRBD1 on 5 matching bases. From germline, CDR1 is MNHEY and CDR2 SVGAGI. V gave up 2 bases and J gave up 4 bases, with 11 bases separating them. The CDR3 consists of 14 residues.

The J gene is TRBJ2-1, the V gene TRBV19, with TRBD2 matching over 10 bases. V shed 7 bases and J 4 bases; nucleotides not matched to a gene: 7. This CDR3 comprises 15 residues. CDR1 is LNHDA, CDR2 SQIVND, per germline (reference sequence). The CDR3 loop is CASNRAGGSYNEQFF. Written as DNA, the CDR3 is TGTGCCAGTAATAGAGCGGGGGGGAGTTACAATGAGCAGTTCTTC.

The V gene is TRBV28, the J gene TRBJ1-1; D is unclear. V dropped 6 bases and J dropped 2 bases, with 10 bases sitting between them. The CDR3 sequence is 13 residues long. CDR1 is MDHEN, CDR2 SYDVKM, per germline. DNA of the CDR3: TGTGCCAGCAGCCAAAGCGGAAACACTGAAGCTTTCTTT. As protein: CASSQSGNTEAFF.

The chain couples TRBV27 to TRBJ2-7, with D hard to call. The CDR3 length is 14 residues. The V gene's germline CDR1 is MNHEY and CDR2 SMNVEV (reference sequence). V lost 0 bases to trimming and J lost 3 bases, with 9 bases between them. Here the CDR3 reads CASSLSGNIYEQYF. Written as DNA, the CDR3 is TGTGCCAGCAGTTTATCGGGCAATATCTACGAGCAGTACTTC.

The J gene is TRBJ1-5, the V gene TRBV7-9, with D perhaps TRBD1 (5 bases). The V gene's germline CDR1 is SEHNR and CDR2 FQNEAQ (reference sequence). The CDR3 contains 13 residues. Trimming took off 5 bases at V and 5 bases at J, with 10 bases between the two ends. DNA for the CDR3: TGTGCCAGCAGCCGGACACCCGATCAGCCCCAGCATTTT. As protein: CASSRTPDQPQHF.

The chain is built from TRBV18 and TRBJ1-1; D remains ambiguous. V was pared by 4 bases and J by 5 bases, with 14 bases between. This CDR3 has 14 amino acids. Germline V gene data show CDR1 as KGHSH and CDR2 as LQKENI. The CDR3 reads CASSLLTEGTEAFF. The CDR3 DNA reads as TGTGCCAGCTCACTACTTACAGAGGGAACTGAAGCTTTCTTT.

The rearrangement links TRBV13 to TRBJ2-1; TRBD2 is a possible D gene (5 bases). The CDR3 contains 16 residues. With 1 base removed from V and 12 bases from J, the gap between germline ends came to 22 bases. The germline V gene encodes CDR1 PRHDT and CDR2 FYEKMQ (reference sequence). CDR3 residues: CASSLAIRTDQGGQFF. For the CDR3, the DNA is TGTGCCAGCAGCTTAGCGATCAGGACTGATCAAGGTGGGCAGTTCTTC. Variable domain in full (rest from reference TRBV13 and TRBJ2-1): AAGVIQSPRHLIKEKRETATLKCYPIPRHDTVYWYQQGPGQDPQFLISFYEKMQSDKGSIPDRFSAQQFSDYHSELNMSSLELGDSALYFCASSLAIRTDQGGQFFGPGTRLTVL.

The gene calls are TRBV2 and TRBJ2-4; TRBD1 matches 9 bases. Germline values: CDR1 SNHLY, CDR2 FYNNEI. V dropped 6 bases and J dropped 8; count of bases not matched to a gene: 8. The CDR3 runs to 14 residues. The CDR3 sequence: CASRGGQGLDIQYF. The DNA for the CDR3 is TGTGCCAGCAGGGGGGGACAGGGTCTTGACATTCAGTACTTC.

The chain has TRBV2 and TRBJ1-5, with unresolved D. Trimming shortened V by 3 bases and J by 3 bases, and 12 bases separated the two germline ends. In germline, CDR1 is SNHLY, CDR2 FYNNEI. This CDR3 comprises 15 residues. The CDR3 is CASSEAAQFNQPQHF. The CDR3 nucleotides are TGTGCCAGCAGTGAGGCAGCGCAGTTCAATCAGCCCCAGCATTTT.

The chain joins TRBV27 to TRBJ2-6; TRBD1 might be the D (5 bases). The germline V gene encodes CDR1 MNHEY and CDR2 SMNVEV (reference sequence). The CDR3 runs to 15 residues. V gave up 5 bases and J gave up 0 bases, with 8 bases separating them. CDR3 sequence reads: CASSPQGSGANVLTF. CDR3 nucleotides: TGTGCCAGCAGTCCCCAGGGCTCTGGGGCCAACGTCCTGACTTTC.

The rearrangement joins TRBV27 to TRBJ2-7; 11 nucleotides agree with TRBD2. In germline, CDR1 is MNHEY, CDR2 SMNVEV (reference sequence). J lost 0 bases, V lost 5 bases, and 6 bases had no gene match. The CDR3 loop spans 16 amino acids. CDR3 protein: CASSPTTSGSSYEQYF. The CDR3 coding sequence is TGTGCCAGCAGTCCGACAACTAGCGGGAGCTCCTACGAGCAGTACTTC.

The chain carries TRBV28 and TRBJ2-7; weak D call: TRBD2 (6 bases). Looked up from germline, CDR1 is MDHEN and CDR2 is SYDVKM. The CDR3 runs 13 residues. V was trimmed by 6 bases and J by 6 bases, leaving 15 bases between them. This CDR3 reads CASSPPGAGEQYF. CDR3 nucleotide sequence: TGTGCCAGCAGCCCCCCGGGAGCGGGCGAGCAGTACTTC.

The chain is built from TRBV5-1 and TRBJ2-3, with a tentative D call TRBD2 (6 bases). The CDR3 covers 14 residues. Per germline, CDR1 SGHRS and CDR2 YFSETQ. Trimming removed 4 bases at V and 6 bases at J, with 15 bases between. This CDR3 is CASSVRGRGDTQYF. The CDR3 region has the DNA TGCGCCAGCAGCGTGCGGGGCCGCGGGGATACGCAGTATTTT.

The chain carries TRBV19 and TRBJ1-2; D perhaps matches TRBD1 (6 bases). The CDR3 contains 14 residues. The ends were cut back, 0 bases at V and 3 bases at J, with 8 bases in the middle. Germline V gene sequence: CDR1 LNHDA, CDR2 SQIVND (reference sequence). Written as DNA, the CDR3 is TGTGCCAGTAGTATAGATCAGGGGTACTATGGCTACACCTTC. Translation gives CASSIDQGYYGYTF.

The sample holds a few counts of this clone. The genes are TRBV27 and TRBJ1-1; D is undetermined. Germline CDR1 is MNHEY and CDR2 is SMNVEV (reference sequence). This CDR3 contains 13 residues. V shed 1 base and J shed 0 bases, with 3 bases lying between them. CDR3 loop: CASSLFVNTEAFF. The CDR3 nucleotides are TGTGCCAGCAGTTTATTCGTGAACACTGAAGCTTTCTTT.

The rearrangement joins TRBV5-1 to TRBJ1-2; weak D call: TRBD1 (6 bases). The CDR3 spans 14 residues. V lost 3 bases to trimming and J lost 4 bases, with 13 bases between them. CDR1 and CDR2 from the germline V gene are SGHRS and YFSETQ. The CDR3 loop reads CASSSRDTTYGYTF. In DNA form, the CDR3 reads TGCGCCAGCAGCTCCCGGGACACGACCTATGGCTACACCTTC.

V is TRBV28 and J is TRBJ1-2; D may be TRBD1 (6 bases). V was shortened by 0 bases and J by 6 bases, with 14 bases between the two germline ends. The CDR3 consists of 15 residues. The germline CDR1 and CDR2 sequences are MDHEN and SYDVKM. In DNA form, the CDR3 reads TGTGCCAGCAGTTTATGGGGCGGGGGGCTGAATGGCTACACCTTC. It encodes CASSLWGGGLNGYTF.

The chain is built from TRBV5-1 and TRBJ2-1; 9 bases are a match to TRBD2. CDR3 size: 15 residues. The germline V gene encodes CDR1 SGHRS and CDR2 YFSETQ. V was pared by 0 bases and J by 8 bases, with 6 bases of the junction left unmatched. In DNA form, the CDR3 reads TGCGCCAGCAGCTTGGTGGCGGGGGGGGTCGATGAGCAGTTCTTC. This sequence encodes CASSLVAGGVDEQFF. Full variable domain (missing parts from reference TRBV5-1 and TRBJ2-1): KAGVTQTPRYLIKTRGQQVTLSCSPISGHRSVSWYQQTPGQGLQFLFEYFSETQRNKGNFPGRFSGRQFSNSRSEMNVSTLELGDSALYLCASSLVAGGVDEQFFGPGTRLTVL.

This clone was observed a single time. The chain joins TRBV15 to TRBJ1-2; 12 bases match TRBD1. The CDR3 totals 14 residues. Germline lookup yields CDR1 LNHNV and CDR2 YYDKDF (reference sequence). J lost 5 bases, V lost 4 bases, and 2 bases had no gene match. CDR3 in amino acids: CATSMGQGAYGYTF. The CDR3 DNA is TGTGCCACCAGCATGGGACAGGGGGCTTATGGCTACACCTTC.

V is TRBV29-1 and J is TRBJ2-3; tentative D call: TRBD1 (6 bases). The CDR3 runs to 14 residues. CDR1 SQVTM and CDR2 ANQGSEA come from the germline V gene. Deletions cut 3 bases from V and 2 bases from J, with 12 bases between. CDR3 nucleotide sequence: TGCAGCGTTGAGGGACAACCCCACACAGATACGCAGTATTTT. Its translation is CSVEGQPHTDTQYF.

The chain is built from TRBV7-9 and TRBJ1-5, with TRBD1 identical over 9 bases. The CDR3 is 15 residues long. Germline CDR1 reads SEHNR; CDR2 reads FQNEAQ (reference sequence). V lost 1 base to trimming and J lost 8 bases; unmatched junction nucleotides: 6. The CDR3 coding sequence is TGTGCCAGCAGCTTAGGAGGGACAGGGTTTGAGCCCCAGCATTTT. Translated: CASSLGGTGFEPQHF.

The V and J genes are TRBV5-6 and TRBJ1-2; D is possibly TRBD1 (6 bases). The length of the CDR3 is 14 residues. From germline, CDR1 is SGHDT and CDR2 YYEEEE. Between the trimmed V and J ends, which lost 4 bases and 7 bases, there was a span of 17 bases. DNA for the CDR3: TGTGCCAGCAGCCTCGGCGCAGGGGCGGGTGGCTACACCTTC. It codes for CASSLGAGAGGYTF.

This clone was recorded only once. The chain has TRBV20-1 and TRBJ2-7, with D uncertain. V was cut by 3 bases and J by 5 bases, with 8 bases left in between. This CDR3 spans 11 amino acids. Per germline, CDR1 DFQATT and CDR2 SNEGSKA (reference sequence). The CDR3 coding sequence is TGCAGTGCTAGCCACCGGGACGAGCAGTACTTC. Translating gives CSASHRDEQYF.

CDR3 sequence: CASSFSTGVRFF. The CDR3 region has the DNA TGCGCCAGCAGCTTCTCTACAGGGGTGCGGTTCTTC. J is TRBJ2-1 and V is TRBV5-1, with TRBD1 identical over 7 bases. The V and J ends lost 2 bases and 15 bases, in that order; junction bases with no gene match: 8. This CDR3 has 12 amino acids. Per germline, CDR1 SGHRS and CDR2 YFSETQ.

V is TRBV6-5 and J is TRBJ1-5, with TRBD1 matching over 8 bases. The CDR3 totals 13 residues. Germline lookup yields CDR1 MNHEY and CDR2 SVGAGI. Losses at the gene ends were 6 bases for V and 6 bases for J; bases not matched to a gene: 4. The CDR3 DNA follows: TGTGCCAGCAGCCAGGGGGCTGGTCAGCCCCAGCATTTT. This gives the protein CASSQGAGQPQHF.